The 6 T cell receptor beta chains presented below share a single source sample, sequenced in a study of T-cell memory formation after mild COVID-19. TCRdb passed the 5' RACE reads through MiXCR, listing each CDR3 protein once. The sample has roughly 320,000 distinct CDR3 sequences, 25% to 30% seen once. The sequenced sample consisted of PBMCs or a T cell subset sorted from them (not recorded which). These receptors came from an adult woman who had mild COVID-19 (a few samples of this study predate the infection). Cell type and time point are not known.

This clonotype was seen a few times. This chain connects TRBV7-9 to TRBJ2-5; D is possibly TRBD1 (7 bases). Germline V lookup: CDR1 SEHNR, CDR2 FQNEAQ (reference sequence). Trimming removed 3 bases from V and 4 bases from J, with 15 bases in between. The CDR3 extends over 15 amino acids. The CDR3 DNA reads as TGTGCCAGCAGCTTTCCCGGAGGGGGCGGAGAGACCCAGTACTTC. This translates into CASSFPGGGGETQYF.

Written as DNA, the CDR3 is TGCAGTGCTAGCAACCCGGGAGGGTTGGGCGGGGAGCTGTTTTTT. This translates into CSASNPGGLGGELFF. The chain uses TRBV20-1 and TRBJ2-2, with TRBD2 matching over 8 bases. CDR1 and CDR2 from the germline V gene are DFQATT and SNEGSKA (reference sequence). CDR3 length: 15 amino acids. The V segment lost 3 bases and the J segment 7 bases; nucleotides outside the gene matches: 10.

Only a few counts were recorded for this clonotype. This rearrangement joins TRBV10-3 to TRBJ2-3; 8 nucleotides align to TRBD2. Looked up from germline, CDR1 is ENHRY and CDR2 is SYGVKD. The CDR3 loop spans 17 amino acids. V shed 0 bases, J shed 1 base, and the junction held 6 bases outside the gene matches. CDR3 protein: CAISESLLTSGTDTQYF. The CDR3 coding sequence is TGTGCCATCAGTGAGTCTCTCCTGACTAGCGGCACAGATACGCAGTATTTT.

This rearrangement joins TRBV20-1 to TRBJ2-1, with 11 nucleotides matching TRBD1. CDR1 is DFQATT and CDR2 is SNEGSKA in the germline V gene (reference sequence). V shed 3 bases, J shed 3 bases, and the junction held 1 base outside the gene matches. The length of the CDR3 is 14 residues. The CDR3 sequence is CSASGTGGYNEQFF. The CDR3 DNA reads as TGCAGTGCTAGTGGGACAGGGGGCTACAATGAGCAGTTCTTC.

The chain employs TRBV24-1 and TRBJ1-1; unclear D gene. CDR3 length equals 13 residues. Germline values: CDR1 KGHDR, CDR2 SFDVKD. Trimming cost V 7 bases and J 1 base, with 9 bases left between them. CDR3 coding DNA: TGTGCCACCAGACCAGAGACGAACACTGAAGCTTTCTTT. The encoded protein is CATRPETNTEAFF.

This clonotype was observed a handful of times. The chain couples TRBV9 to TRBJ2-3; D gene uncertain. Germline V lookup: CDR1 SGDLS, CDR2 YYNGEE. Trimming removed 2 bases at V and 4 bases at J, with 8 bases between. CDR3 size: 13 residues. CDR3 region: CASSVGPPDTQYF. CDR3 DNA sequence: TGTGCCAGCAGCGTCGGCCCGCCAGATACGCAGTATTTT. The variable domain in full, with the rest retrieved from reference TRBV9 and TRBJ2-3, is DSGVTQTPKHLITATGQRVTLRCSPRSGDLSVYWYQQSLDQGLQFLIQYYNGEERAKGNILERFSAQQFPDLHSELNLSSLELGDSALYFCASSVGPPDTQYFGPGTRLTVL.